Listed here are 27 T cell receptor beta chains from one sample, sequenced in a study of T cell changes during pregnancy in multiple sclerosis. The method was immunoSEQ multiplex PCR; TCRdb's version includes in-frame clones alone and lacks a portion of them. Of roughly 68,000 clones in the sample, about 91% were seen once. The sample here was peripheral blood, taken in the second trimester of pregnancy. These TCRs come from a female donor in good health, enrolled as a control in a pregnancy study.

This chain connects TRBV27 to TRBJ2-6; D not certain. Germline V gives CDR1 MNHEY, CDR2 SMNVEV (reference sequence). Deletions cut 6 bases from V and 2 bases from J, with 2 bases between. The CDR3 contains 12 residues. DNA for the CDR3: TGTGCCAGCAGCACTGGGGCCAACGTCCTGACTTTC. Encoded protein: CASSTGANVLTF. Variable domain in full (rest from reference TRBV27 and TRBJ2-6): EAQVTQNPRYLITVTGKKLTVTCSQNMNHEYMSWYRQDPGLGLRQIYYSMNVEVTDKGDVPEGYKVSRKEKRNFPLILESPSPNQTSLYFCASSTGANVLTFGAGSRLTVL.

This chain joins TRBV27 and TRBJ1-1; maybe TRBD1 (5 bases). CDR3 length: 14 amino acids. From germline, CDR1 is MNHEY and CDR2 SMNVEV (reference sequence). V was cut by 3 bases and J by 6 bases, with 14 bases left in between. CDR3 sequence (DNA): TGTGCCAGCAGTTTGGGGGGGAGGCCGGCTGAAGCTTTCTTT. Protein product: CASSLGGRPAEAFF.

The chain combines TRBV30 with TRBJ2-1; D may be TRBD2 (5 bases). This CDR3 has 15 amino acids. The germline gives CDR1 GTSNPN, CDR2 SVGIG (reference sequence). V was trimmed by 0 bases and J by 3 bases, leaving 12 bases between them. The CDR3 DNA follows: TGTGCCTGGAGTGTCCGAGGGTTGGGCTACAATGAGCAGTTCTTC. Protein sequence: CAWSVRGLGYNEQFF.

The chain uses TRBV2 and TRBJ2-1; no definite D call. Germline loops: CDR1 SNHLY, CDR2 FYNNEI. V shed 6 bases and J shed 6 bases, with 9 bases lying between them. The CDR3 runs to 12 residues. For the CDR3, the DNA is TGTGCCAGCAGCGAGTTTGGCAATGAGCAGTTCTTC. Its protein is CASSEFGNEQFF. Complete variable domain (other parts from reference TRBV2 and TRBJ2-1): EPEVTQTPSHQVTQMGQEVILRCVPISNHLYFYWYRQILGQKVEFLVSFYNNEISEKSEIFDDQFSVERPDGSNFTLKIRSTKLEDSAMYFCASSEFGNEQFFGPGTRLTVL.

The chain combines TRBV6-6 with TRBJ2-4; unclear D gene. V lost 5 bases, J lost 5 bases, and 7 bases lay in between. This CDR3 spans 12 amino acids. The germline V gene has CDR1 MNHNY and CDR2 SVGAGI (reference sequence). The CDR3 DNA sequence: TGTGCCAGCAGTCCTCCCCAAAACATTCAGTACTTC. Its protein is CASSPPQNIQYF.

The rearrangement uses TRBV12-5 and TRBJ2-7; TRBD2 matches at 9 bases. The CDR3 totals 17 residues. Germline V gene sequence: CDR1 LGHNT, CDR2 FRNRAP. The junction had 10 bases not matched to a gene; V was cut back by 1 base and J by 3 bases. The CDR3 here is CASGLEFQAGGYYEQYF. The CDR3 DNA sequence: TGTGCTAGTGGTTTGGAGTTCCAAGCGGGAGGTTACTACGAGCAGTACTTC. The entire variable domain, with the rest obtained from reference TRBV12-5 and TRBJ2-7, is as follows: DARVTQTPRHKVTEMGQEVTMRCQPILGHNTVFWYRQTMMQGLELLAYFRNRAPLDDSGMPKDRFSAEMPDATLATLKIQPSEPRDSAVYFCASGLEFQAGGYYEQYFGPGTRLTVT.

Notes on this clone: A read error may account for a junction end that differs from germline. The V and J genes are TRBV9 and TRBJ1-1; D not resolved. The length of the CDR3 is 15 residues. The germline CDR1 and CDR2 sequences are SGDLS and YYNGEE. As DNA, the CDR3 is TGTGCCGGCAGCGTAGATTGGGCCGGGAACACTGAAGCTTTCTTT. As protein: CAGSVDWAGNTEAFF.

For the CDR3, the DNA is TGTGCCAGCAGTTTGGCAGGGGAGTACTATGGCTACACCTTC. This codes for CASSLAGEYYGYTF. The chain carries TRBV28 and TRBJ1-2, with D perhaps matching TRBD1 (6 bases). The germline CDR1 and CDR2 sequences are MDHEN and SYDVKM. Trimming removed 3 bases at V and 3 bases at J, with 11 bases between. The CDR3 is made up of 14 amino acids.

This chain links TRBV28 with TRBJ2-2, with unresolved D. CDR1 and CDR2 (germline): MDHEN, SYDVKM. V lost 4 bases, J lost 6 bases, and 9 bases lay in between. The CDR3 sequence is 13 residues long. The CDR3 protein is CASSSLAPGELFF. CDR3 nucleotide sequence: TGTGCCAGCAGTTCCCTGGCCCCCGGGGAGCTGTTTTTT.

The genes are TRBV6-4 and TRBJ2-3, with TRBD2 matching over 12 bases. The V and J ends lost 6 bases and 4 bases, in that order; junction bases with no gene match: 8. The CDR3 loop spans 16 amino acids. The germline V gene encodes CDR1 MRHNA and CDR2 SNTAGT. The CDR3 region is CASRRSSGGAADTQYF. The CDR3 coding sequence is TGTGCCAGCAGGAGATCTAGCGGGGGGGCCGCAGATACGCAGTATTTT.

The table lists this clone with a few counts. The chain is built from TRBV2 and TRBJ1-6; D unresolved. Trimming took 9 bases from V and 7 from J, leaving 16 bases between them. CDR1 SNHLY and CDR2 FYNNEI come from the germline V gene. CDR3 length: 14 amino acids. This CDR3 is CARGLRRYNSPLHF. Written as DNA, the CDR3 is TGTGCCAGGGGATTGAGGAGGTACAATTCACCCCTCCACTTT.

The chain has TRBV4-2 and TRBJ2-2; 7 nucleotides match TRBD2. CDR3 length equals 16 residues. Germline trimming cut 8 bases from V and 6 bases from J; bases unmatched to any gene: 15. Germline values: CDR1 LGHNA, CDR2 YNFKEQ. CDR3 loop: CASALGTIRTSGELFF. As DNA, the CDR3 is TGTGCCAGCGCACTTGGGACTATACGGACTTCCGGGGAGCTGTTTTTT.

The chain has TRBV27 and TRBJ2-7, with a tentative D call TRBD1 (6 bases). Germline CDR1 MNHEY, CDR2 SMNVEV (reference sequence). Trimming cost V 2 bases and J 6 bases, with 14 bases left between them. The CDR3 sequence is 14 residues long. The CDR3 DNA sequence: TGTGCCAGCAGTTTAACCACAGGGTTAGGCGAGCAGTACTTC. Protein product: CASSLTTGLGEQYF.

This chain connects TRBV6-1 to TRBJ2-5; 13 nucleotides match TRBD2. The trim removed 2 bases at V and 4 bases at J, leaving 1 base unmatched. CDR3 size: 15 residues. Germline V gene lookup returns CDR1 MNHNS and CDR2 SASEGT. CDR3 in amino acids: CASSETSGGAETQYF. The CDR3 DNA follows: TGTGCCAGCAGTGAAACTAGCGGGGGGGCAGAGACCCAGTACTTC.

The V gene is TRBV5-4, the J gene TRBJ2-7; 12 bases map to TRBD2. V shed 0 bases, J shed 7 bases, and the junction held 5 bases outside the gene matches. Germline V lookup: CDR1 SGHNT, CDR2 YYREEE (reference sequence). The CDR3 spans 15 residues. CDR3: CASSLGLAGAGEQYF. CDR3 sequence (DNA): TGTGCCAGCAGCTTGGGACTAGCGGGAGCGGGAGAGCAGTACTTC.

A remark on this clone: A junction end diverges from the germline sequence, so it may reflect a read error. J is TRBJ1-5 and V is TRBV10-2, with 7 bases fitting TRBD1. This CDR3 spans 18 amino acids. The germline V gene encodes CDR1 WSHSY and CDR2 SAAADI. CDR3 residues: CASSESTLTGPSHQPQHF. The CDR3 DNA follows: TGCGCCAGCAGTGAGTCGACCCTGACAGGGCCTAGCCATCAGCCCCAGCATTTT.

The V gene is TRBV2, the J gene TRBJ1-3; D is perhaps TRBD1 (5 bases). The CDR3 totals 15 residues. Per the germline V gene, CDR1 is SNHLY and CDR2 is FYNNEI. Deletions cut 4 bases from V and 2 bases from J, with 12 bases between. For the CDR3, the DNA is TGTGCCAGCAGTGTGGAATTAGGGGCTGGAAACACCATATATTTT. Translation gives CASSVELGAGNTIYF.

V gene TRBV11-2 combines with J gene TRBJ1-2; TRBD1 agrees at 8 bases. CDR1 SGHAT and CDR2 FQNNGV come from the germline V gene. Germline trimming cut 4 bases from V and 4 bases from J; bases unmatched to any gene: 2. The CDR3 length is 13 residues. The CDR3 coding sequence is TGTGCCAGCAGCTCGACAGGGGCCTATGGCTACACCTTC. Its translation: CASSSTGAYGYTF.

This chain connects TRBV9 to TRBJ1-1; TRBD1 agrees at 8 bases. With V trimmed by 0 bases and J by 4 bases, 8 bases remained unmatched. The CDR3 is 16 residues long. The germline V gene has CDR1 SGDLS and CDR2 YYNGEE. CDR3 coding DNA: TGTGCCAGCAGCGTAGAGGGGCAGGGGGCGGTCACTGAAGCTTTCTTT. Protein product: CASSVEGQGAVTEAFF. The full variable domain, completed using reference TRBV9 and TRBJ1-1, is DSGVTQTPKHLITATGQRVTLRCSPRSGDLSVYWYQQSLDQGLQFLIQYYNGEERAKGNILERFSAQQFPDLHSELNLSSLELGDSALYFCASSVEGQGAVTEAFFGQGTRLTVV.

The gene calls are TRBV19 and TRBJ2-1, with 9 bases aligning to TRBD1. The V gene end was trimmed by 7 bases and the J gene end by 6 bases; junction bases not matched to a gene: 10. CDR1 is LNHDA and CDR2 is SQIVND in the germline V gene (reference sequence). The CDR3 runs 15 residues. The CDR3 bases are TGTGCCAGTACCCCCGGGACAGGGTTGGGCAATGAGCAGTTCTTC. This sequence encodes CASTPGTGLGNEQFF.

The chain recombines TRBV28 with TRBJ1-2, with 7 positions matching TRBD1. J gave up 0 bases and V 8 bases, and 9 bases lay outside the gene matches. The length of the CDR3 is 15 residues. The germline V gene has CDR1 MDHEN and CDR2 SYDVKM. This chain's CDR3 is CASLRQGGSNYGYTF. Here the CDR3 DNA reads TGTGCCAGCCTCCGACAGGGAGGTTCTAACTATGGCTACACCTTC.

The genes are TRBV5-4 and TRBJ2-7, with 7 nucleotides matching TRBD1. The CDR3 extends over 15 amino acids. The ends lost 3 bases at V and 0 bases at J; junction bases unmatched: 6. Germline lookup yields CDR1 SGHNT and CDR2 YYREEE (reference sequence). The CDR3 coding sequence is TGTGCCAGCAGCTCGACCTACAGGGGCTCCTACGAGCAGTACTTC. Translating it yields CASSSTYRGSYEQYF.

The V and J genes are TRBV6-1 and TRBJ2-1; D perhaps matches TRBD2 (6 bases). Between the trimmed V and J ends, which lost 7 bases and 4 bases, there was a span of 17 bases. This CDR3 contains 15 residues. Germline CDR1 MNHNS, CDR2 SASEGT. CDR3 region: CASIARSGLYNEQFF. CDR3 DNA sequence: TGTGCCAGCATAGCGAGGAGCGGGTTGTACAATGAGCAGTTCTTC.

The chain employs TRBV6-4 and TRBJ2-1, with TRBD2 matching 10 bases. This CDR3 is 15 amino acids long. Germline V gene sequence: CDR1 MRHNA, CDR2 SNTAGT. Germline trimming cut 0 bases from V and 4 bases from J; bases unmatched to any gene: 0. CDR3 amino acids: CASSDSAGGYNEQFF. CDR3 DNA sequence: TGTGCCAGCAGTGACTCAGCGGGGGGGTACAATGAGCAGTTCTTC.

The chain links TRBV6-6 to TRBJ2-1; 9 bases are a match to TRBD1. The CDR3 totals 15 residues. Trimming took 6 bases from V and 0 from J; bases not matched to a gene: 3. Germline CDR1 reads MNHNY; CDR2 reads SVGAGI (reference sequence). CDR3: CASSETGGSYNEQFF. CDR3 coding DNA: TGTGCCAGCAGCGAGACAGGGGGCTCCTACAATGAGCAGTTCTTC.

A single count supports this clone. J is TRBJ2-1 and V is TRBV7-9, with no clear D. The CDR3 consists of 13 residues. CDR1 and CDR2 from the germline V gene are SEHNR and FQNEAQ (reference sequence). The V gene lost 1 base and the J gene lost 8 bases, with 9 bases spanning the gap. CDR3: CASSLVAGHEQFF. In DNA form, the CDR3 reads TGTGCCAGCAGCTTAGTCGCCGGTCATGAGCAGTTCTTC. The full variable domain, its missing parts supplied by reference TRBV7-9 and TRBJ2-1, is DTGVSQNPRHKITKRGQNVTFRCDPISEHNRLYWYRQTLGQGPEFLTYFQNEAQLEKSRLLSDRFSAERPKGSFSTLEIQRTEQGDSAMYLCASSLVAGHEQFFGPGTRLTVL.

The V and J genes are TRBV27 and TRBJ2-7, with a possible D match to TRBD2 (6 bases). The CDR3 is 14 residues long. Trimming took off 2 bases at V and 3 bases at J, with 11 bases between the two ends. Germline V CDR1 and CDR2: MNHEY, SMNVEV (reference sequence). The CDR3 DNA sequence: TGTGCCAGCAGTTTACGGGCGGGGCACTACGAGCAGTACTTC. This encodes CASSLRAGHYEQYF.